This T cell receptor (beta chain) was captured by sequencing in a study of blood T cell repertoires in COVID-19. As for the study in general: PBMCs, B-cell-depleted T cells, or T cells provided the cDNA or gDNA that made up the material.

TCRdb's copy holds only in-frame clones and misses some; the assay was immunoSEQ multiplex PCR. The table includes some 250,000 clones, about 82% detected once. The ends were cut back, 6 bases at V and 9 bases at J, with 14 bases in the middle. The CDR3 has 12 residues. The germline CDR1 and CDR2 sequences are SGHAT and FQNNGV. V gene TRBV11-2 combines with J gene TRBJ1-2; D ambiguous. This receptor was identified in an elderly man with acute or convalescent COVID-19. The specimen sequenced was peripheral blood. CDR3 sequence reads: CASSRSGPRYTF. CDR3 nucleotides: TGTGCCAGCAGTCGCTCTGGGCCTCGCTACACCTTC.